This TCR beta chain came from a study of T cells in Graves' hyperthyroidism and ophthalmopathy. Germline V gene lookup returns CDR1 SQVTM and CDR2 ANQGSEA. CDR3 length: 13 residues. Trimming pared 5 bases from V and 2 bases from J, leaving 12 bases between. Study-wide results and limits: Most thyroid clonotypes that were expanded above 0.001 also turned up in blood.

This clonotype was found many times. Its antigen is as yet unknown. Those patients with uncontrolled infection, other autoimmune disease, pregnancy or lactation were excluded. RNA transcripts were the template for amplifying TCR beta CDR3 regions. The primer set for the first-round RT-PCR of the TCR CDR3 was HTBI. TCRdb called the multiplex PCR reads again in MiXCR, with one record for every CDR3 protein. The sample lists fewer than 750,000 distinct CDR3 sequences, about 15% occurring once. The material sequenced was blood. The gene calls are TRBV29-1 and TRBJ1-2; D possibly corresponds to TRBD1 (6 bases). This TCR derives from a woman aged 40-49 years with Graves' ophthalmopathy. The CDR3 reads CSVLTDRNYGYTF. In DNA, the CDR3 is TGCAGCGTTTTAACGGACAGAAACTATGGCTACACCTTC.